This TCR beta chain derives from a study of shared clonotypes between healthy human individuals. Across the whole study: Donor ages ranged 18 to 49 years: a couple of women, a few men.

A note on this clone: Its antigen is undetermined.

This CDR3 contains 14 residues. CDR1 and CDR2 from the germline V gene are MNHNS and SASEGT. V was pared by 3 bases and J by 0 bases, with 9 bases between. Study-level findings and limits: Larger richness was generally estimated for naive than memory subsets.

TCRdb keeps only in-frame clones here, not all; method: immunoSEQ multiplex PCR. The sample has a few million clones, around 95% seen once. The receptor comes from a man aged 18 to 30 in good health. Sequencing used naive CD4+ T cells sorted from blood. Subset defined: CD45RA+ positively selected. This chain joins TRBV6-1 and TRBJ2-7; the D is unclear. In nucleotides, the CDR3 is TGTGCCAGCAGTGACAGGACGATCTCCTACGAGCAGTACTTC. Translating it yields CASSDRTISYEQYF.